The 24 T cell receptor beta chains presented below share a single source sample, sequenced in a study of blood T cell repertoires in COVID-19. TCRdb's copy holds only in-frame clones and misses some; the assay was immunoSEQ multiplex PCR. The sample shows over 200,000 clones, around nine tenths of them seen only once. The sequencing sample was made of peripheral blood. The receptors were sampled from a woman younger than 30 who had recovered from COVID-19.

CDR3 nucleotides: TGCGCCAGCAGCCAAAAAGGGGGAGAGAGCTCCTATAATTCACCCCTCCACTTT. It codes for CASSQKGGESSYNSPLHF. The genes are TRBV4-3 and TRBJ1-6, with D possibly being TRBD1 (6 bases). The germline V gene encodes CDR1 LGHNA and CDR2 YSLEER. Trimming shortened V by 2 bases and J by 0 bases, and 14 bases separated the two germline ends. The CDR3 contains 18 residues.

The genes are TRBV6-1 and TRBJ2-7; D is unresolved. The CDR3 spans 13 residues. The germline V gene encodes CDR1 MNHNS and CDR2 SASEGT. Trimming stripped 1 base from V and 2 bases from J, with 6 bases between. In DNA, the CDR3 is TGTGCCAGCAGTGAAGTGGCAGCCTACGAGCAGTACTTC. Its translation: CASSEVAAYEQYF.

V and J are TRBV25-1 and TRBJ2-3; D ambiguous. Between the trimmed V and J ends, which lost 6 bases and 1 base, there was a span of 11 bases. There are 14 residues in the CDR3. Germline lookup yields CDR1 MGHDK and CDR2 SYGVNS. DNA of the CDR3: TGTGCCAGCAGCCTCCGTCTTGGCACAGATACGCAGTATTTT. It is translated as CASSLRLGTDTQYF.

The rearrangement joins TRBV9 to TRBJ2-1; 8 bases are a match to TRBD2. Germline V lookup: CDR1 SGDLS, CDR2 YYNGEE. The CDR3 contains 17 residues. Trimming took 0 bases from V and 0 from J; bases not matched to a gene: 5. This CDR3 reads CASSVVSGGSSYNEQFF. The CDR3 coding sequence is TGTGCCAGCAGCGTAGTGTCGGGGGGGAGCTCCTACAATGAGCAGTTCTTC.

The chain couples TRBV19 to TRBJ2-4, with D maybe TRBD2 (5 bases). Germline loops: CDR1 LNHDA, CDR2 SQIVND (reference sequence). Trimming pared 10 bases from V and 1 base from J, leaving 17 bases between. The CDR3 sequence is 15 residues long. The CDR3 bases are TGTGCCACTCAGAGGAGAGGGTTGGCCAAAAACATTCAGTACTTC. As protein: CATQRRGLAKNIQYF.

The rearrangement links TRBV5-5 to TRBJ1-4; TRBD1 matches 9 bases. The germline V gene has CDR1 SGHKS and CDR2 YYEKEE (reference sequence). The CDR3 sequence is 16 residues long. J lost 3 bases, V lost 2 bases, and 5 bases had no gene match. CDR3 nucleotides: TGTGCCAGCAGCTTAGGTTGGACAGGGGCTAATGAAAAACTGTTTTTT. Translated: CASSLGWTGANEKLFF.

The chain links TRBV6-5 to TRBJ2-7, with D perhaps matching TRBD1 (6 bases). Looked up from germline, CDR1 is MNHEY and CDR2 is SVGAGI. The CDR3 is 14 amino acids. Trimming shortened V by 0 bases and J by 6 bases, and 12 bases separated the two germline ends. The CDR3 DNA follows: TGTGCCAGCAGTTACTCGGCAGGGGCCAGCGAGCAGTACTTC. Translating gives CASSYSAGASEQYF.

The rearrangement uses TRBV6-1 and TRBJ2-7; D is possibly TRBD1 (6 bases). This CDR3 region has 15 residues. The V end was cut by 1 base, the J end by 4 bases, with 14 bases between. Germline V gene lookup returns CDR1 MNHNS and CDR2 SASEGT. In DNA form, the CDR3 reads TGTGCCAGCAGTGAAGACAGGGTCTCGGGTTACGAGCAGTACTTC. The encoded protein is CASSEDRVSGYEQYF.

The chain couples TRBV7-9 to TRBJ2-7; 10 positions agree with TRBD1. The CDR3 loop spans 14 amino acids. Looked up from germline, CDR1 is SEHNR and CDR2 is FQNEAQ (reference sequence). Germline trimming cut 5 bases from V and 2 bases from J; bases unmatched to any gene: 3. CDR3: CASSPGQGTYEQYF. The CDR3 nucleotides are TGTGCCAGCAGCCCGGGACAGGGGACCTACGAGCAGTACTTC.

The rearrangement joins TRBV7-9 to TRBJ2-3; 8 nucleotides match TRBD2. J lost 2 bases, V lost 1 base, and 11 bases had no gene match. This CDR3 is 18 amino acids long. Germline CDR1 SEHNR, CDR2 FQNEAQ (reference sequence). In nucleotides, the CDR3 is TGTGCCAGCAGCTTAGTACCCCCCACTAGCGGACTCACAGATACGCAGTATTTT. This translates into CASSLVPPTSGLTDTQYF.

The CDR3 reads CASSPAGLAGPTDTQYF. The CDR3 nucleotides are TGTGCCAGCAGTCCCGCCGGGCTAGCTGGGCCGACAGATACGCAGTATTTT. The gene calls are TRBV27 and TRBJ2-3; tentative D call: TRBD2 (5 bases). With 5 bases removed from V and 3 bases from J, the gap between germline ends came to 21 bases. The germline gives CDR1 MNHEY, CDR2 SMNVEV (reference sequence). The CDR3 loop spans 17 amino acids.

The V gene is TRBV25-1, the J gene TRBJ1-2, with 7 bases that match TRBD1. Germline trimming cut 3 bases from V and 7 bases from J; bases unmatched to any gene: 11. CDR1 and CDR2 from the germline V gene are MGHDK and SYGVNS. There are 15 residues in the CDR3. The chain's CDR3 is CASSDFLRGRGGYTF. In nucleotides, the CDR3 is TGTGCCAGCAGTGATTTTTTGAGGGGGCGAGGTGGCTACACCTTC.

The chain recombines TRBV10-1 with TRBJ2-1, with 10 bases aligning to TRBD2. The CDR3 is 19 amino acids. J lost 0 bases, V lost 3 bases, and 11 bases had no gene match. Germline V gene data show CDR1 as WNHNN and CDR2 as SYGVQD (reference sequence). The CDR3 DNA reads as TGCGCCAGCAGTGACACCGGGACTAGCGTGCCCGGCTCCTACAATGAGCAGTTCTTC. This sequence encodes CASSDTGTSVPGSYNEQFF.

The chain has TRBV12-3 or TRBV12-4 and TRBJ1-2; D unclear. Trimming took 3 bases from V and 6 from J, leaving 11 bases between them. This CDR3 contains 13 residues. Here the CDR3 DNA reads TGTGCCAGCAGTTTCGCCAGGATAGATGGCTACACCTTC. Encoded protein: CASSFARIDGYTF.

The count of this clone is one. The V gene is TRBV9, the J gene TRBJ1-4, with TRBD1 matching 8 bases. CDR1 SGDLS and CDR2 YYNGEE come from the germline V gene. V shed 5 bases, J shed 8 bases, and the junction held 14 bases outside the gene matches. This CDR3 spans 16 amino acids. The CDR3 sequence is CASSADRGRGEEKLFF. Here the CDR3 DNA reads TGTGCCAGCAGTGCCGACAGGGGCCGGGGTGAGGAAAAACTGTTTTTT.

This chain connects TRBV30 to TRBJ2-1; no definite D call. Deletions cut 5 bases from V and 4 bases from J, with 6 bases between. CDR3 length: 11 residues. Per the germline V gene, CDR1 is GTSNPN and CDR2 is SVGIG (reference sequence). The CDR3 DNA follows: TGTGCCTGGGACTTTTACAATGAGCAGTTCTTC. Translation gives CAWDFYNEQFF.

CDR3 coding DNA: TGTGCCAACCTCGCAGGGGATAATTCCTACAATGAGCAGTTCTTC. Encoded protein: CANLAGDNSYNEQFF. The chain combines TRBV18 with TRBJ2-1, with D possibly matching TRBD1 (6 bases). V was trimmed by 10 bases and J by 1 base, leaving 17 bases between them. This CDR3 contains 15 residues. The germline CDR1 and CDR2 sequences are KGHSH and LQKENI.

A remark on this clone: At one boundary the junction diverges from the germline segment, which might be a read error. The chain recombines TRBV3-1 (or the pseudogene TRBV3-2) with TRBJ2-7, with 8 bases fitting TRBD2. The germline gives CDR1 LGHDT, CDR2 YNNKEL (reference sequence). This CDR3 spans 13 amino acids. CDR3 loop: CASSQDSRTSSHF. As DNA, the CDR3 is TGTGCCAGCAGCCAAGATTCCCGGACTAGCAGTCACTTC.

Here the CDR3 reads CAWSVGSGREGETQYF. The CDR3 DNA sequence: TGTGCCTGGAGTGTTGGTAGCGGGAGAGAGGGGGAGACCCAGTACTTC. The chain combines TRBV30 with TRBJ2-5, with 9 bases identical to TRBD2. This CDR3 contains 16 residues. In germline, CDR1 is GTSNPN, CDR2 SVGIG (reference sequence). V shed 0 bases and J 5 bases; nucleotides not matched to a gene: 10.

The chain employs TRBV6-2 or TRBV6-3 and TRBJ2-3; D might be TRBD2 (6 bases). Germline V gives CDR1 MNHEY, CDR2 SVGEGT. The CDR3 is 14 amino acids. With 6 bases removed from V and 0 bases from J, the gap between germline ends came to 10 bases. CDR3 loop: CASSRDLSTDTQYF. The CDR3 DNA is TGTGCCAGCAGCCGGGACTTAAGCACAGATACGCAGTATTTT.

This clone was counted only a few times. The chain uses TRBV20-1 and TRBJ1-2; D unclear. The CDR3 consists of 11 residues. Germline V CDR1 and CDR2: DFQATT, SNEGSKA (reference sequence). Between the trimmed V and J ends, which lost 0 bases and 9 bases, there was a span of 8 bases. CDR3 DNA: TGCAGTGCTAGAGAACTGGGCAGCTACACCTTC. Protein: CSARELGSYTF.

The V and J genes are TRBV30 and TRBJ1-2; TRBD1 agrees at 8 bases. Unmatched junction bases numbered 9, after V lost 6 bases and J lost 12 bases. There are 11 residues in the CDR3. The germline CDR1 and CDR2 sequences are GTSNPN and SVGIG (reference sequence). CDR3 protein: CACDRGPYDTF. The DNA of the CDR3 is TGTGCCTGTGACAGGGGTCCCTACGACACCTTC.

The chain couples TRBV7-2 to TRBJ2-3; TRBD2 aligns across 9 bases. This CDR3 comprises 16 residues. Germline loops: CDR1 SGHTA, CDR2 FQGNSA. V trimming: 5 bases; J trimming: 1 base; junction bases outside the gene matches: 7. CDR3 loop: CASSTQAGGGTDTQYF. For the CDR3, the DNA is TGTGCCAGCAGCACACAAGCGGGAGGAGGCACAGATACGCAGTATTTT.

V and J are TRBV19 and TRBJ1-5, with a weak D call TRBD1 (5 bases). This CDR3 is 15 amino acids long. V lost 1 base to trimming and J lost 5 bases, with 12 bases between them. The germline CDR1 and CDR2 sequences are LNHDA and SQIVND (reference sequence). DNA of the CDR3: TGTGCCAGTAGTATAGGGCAGGGAACGGATCAGCCCCAGCATTTT. It translates to CASSIGQGTDQPQHF.